This T cell receptor beta chain is from a study of blood T cell repertoires in COVID-19. Study-level background: Samples of COVID-19 (acute and convalescent) were obtained from the United States, Italy and Spain. In each case, the material was cDNA or gDNA derived from T cells, B-cell-depleted T cells, or PBMCs.

With 4 bases clipped from V and 8 bases from J, the junction kept 7 bases outside the gene matches. The length of the CDR3 is 13 residues. Germline lookup yields CDR1 SGHRS and CDR2 YFSETQ. Profiling relied on immunoSEQ multiplex PCR, and the TCRdb table lists in-frame clones only, not all of them. The table lists fewer than 350,000 clones, 65% to 90% of them singletons. Sequenced input: peripheral blood. This TCR derives from a woman aged 60-75 years with active or convalescent COVID-19. The chain uses TRBV5-1 and TRBJ1-1, with TRBD1 matching over 8 bases. The CDR3 DNA reads TGCGCCAGCAGCCTCGGACAGGGAATCGAAGCTTTCTTT. As protein: CASSLGQGIEAFF.